This T cell receptor (beta chain) stems from a study of blood T cell repertoires in COVID-19. Sequenced by immunoSEQ multiplex PCR; TCRdb stores in-frame clones only, minus some. This sample has approximately 170,000 clones, with approximately 90% found just once. The TCR comes from a man aged 18 to 29 with COVID-19, enrolled during active disease. Input material: peripheral blood.

In DNA, the CDR3 is TGTGCCAGCAGCCAAGTTTCGGTTAGCACAGATACGCAGTATTTT. It codes for CASSQVSVSTDTQYF. The chain is built from TRBV3-1 (or the pseudogene TRBV3-2) and TRBJ2-3; D is uncertain. The V gene's germline CDR1 is LGHDT and CDR2 YNNKEL (reference sequence). V dropped 1 base and J dropped 0 bases, with 8 bases sitting between them. CDR3 length: 15 amino acids.